The sequence of this T cell receptor (beta chain) was determined in a study of CD8+ T cells in alopecia areata. Points from the study as a whole: Lesional scalp displayed greater clonality than normal scalp, most notably in alopecia totalis/universalis. Many expanded lesional clones persisted during tofacitinib (in both scalp and blood).

About this clone: Its antigen is not known.

The CDR3 has 16 residues. Germline V gene sequence: CDR1 SGHDT, CDR2 YYEEEE. V was clipped by 0 bases and J by 2 bases, with 12 bases between them. Extraction and reverse transcription of RNA yielded cDNA as the sequencing template. The assay was immunoSEQ multiplex PCR, and TCRdb's table has in-frame clones only and misses some. The table lists 3,900 or so clones, around 70% of them singletons. The treatment: oral pan-JAK inhibitor, 5-10 mg twice daily. From alopecia areata patients, lesional scalp punch biopsies and peripheral blood were collected. This chain joins TRBV5-6 and TRBJ1-3; D might be TRBD1 (6 bases). The input for sequencing was skin, taken at week 24, from a patient treated with tofacitinib. The TCR sequence derives from a human donor with alopecia areata. The CDR3 nucleotides are TGTGCCAGCAGCTTGGTAGCGGGGGCGGCTGGAAACACCATATATTTT. Translated, it gives CASSLVAGAAGNTIYF.